The clone carrying this T cell receptor (beta chain) was recorded a few times. Its antigen is unknown. The data are from a study of response to subunit inactivated influenza vaccine. Points from the study as a whole: After each seasonal influenza vaccination, few new T cells are recruited, the authors suggested.

Each CDR3 protein gets one entry after TCRdb re-called the RT-PCR reads with MiXCR. Here the sample spans 710,000 or so distinct CDR3 sequences, around 16% being singletons. V was cut by 2 bases and J by 0 bases, with 14 bases left in between. The length of the CDR3 is 16 residues. The germline V gene encodes CDR1 SGHTA and CDR2 FQGNSA. The rearrangement uses TRBV7-2 and TRBJ2-7, with D possibly TRBD1 on 5 matching bases. Sequencing used PBMCs from blood, obtained roughly 13 days after vaccination. This receptor was identified in a man between 50 and 59 years old who received an inactivated influenza vaccine. The CDR3 bases are TGTGCCAGCAGCTTAACGAGTGGGGCACGCTCCTACGAGCAGTACTTC. It is translated as CASSLTSGARSYEQYF.